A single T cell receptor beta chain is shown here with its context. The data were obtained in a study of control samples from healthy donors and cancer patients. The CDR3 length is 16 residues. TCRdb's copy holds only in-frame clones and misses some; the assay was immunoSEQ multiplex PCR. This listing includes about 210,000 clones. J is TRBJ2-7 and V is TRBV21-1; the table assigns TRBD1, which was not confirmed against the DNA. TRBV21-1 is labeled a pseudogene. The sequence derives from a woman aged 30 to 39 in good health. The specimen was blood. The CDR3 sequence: CASSKGAGTNEGGQYF. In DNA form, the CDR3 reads TGTGCCAGCAGCAAAGGGGCCGGGACAAATGAAGGGGGGCAGTACTTC.